This TCR beta chain was identified during a study of blood T cell repertoires in COVID-19. Across the study: Samples representing acute and convalescent COVID-19 were sourced from the United States, Italy and Spain. In each case, the material was cDNA or gDNA derived from T cells, B-cell-depleted T cells, or PBMCs.

Germline CDR1 and CDR2: MDHEN and SYDVKM. CDR3 length: 16 residues. The V end was cut by 4 bases, the J end by 2 bases, with 17 bases between. How the authors handled the data: Amplification with reference gene primers provided the estimates of nucleated cell counts. The assay was immunoSEQ multiplex PCR, and TCRdb's table has in-frame clones only and misses some. V, J and clone size reflect that table, while D and trimming were determined from the DNA. The profile shows 99,000 or so clones, approximately 83% of them singletons. J is TRBJ2-5 and V is TRBV28; D may be TRBD2 (5 bases). The specimen sequenced was peripheral blood. The sequence came from a woman older than 75 with active or convalescent COVID-19. The CDR3: CASSSRRPETQETQYF. The CDR3 region has the DNA TGTGCCAGCAGTTCCCGGAGGCCGGAGACACAAGAGACCCAGTACTTC.